This TCR beta chain was identified in a study of blood T cell repertoires in COVID-19. Study at large: PBMCs, B-cell-depleted T cells, or T cells were the source of the cDNA or gDNA that made up the material.

Original methodology: It was from reference gene primer amplification that nucleated cell counts were estimated. The repertoire was sequenced with immunoSEQ multiplex PCR; TCRdb's copy has only in-frame clones and lacks some. Clone size and the V and J calls come from that table; the DNA yielded D and trimming. The sample includes fewer than 700,000 clones, 70% to 90% of them seen just once. The Seattle patients joined while their infection was active and were tracked longitudinally afterward. The CDR3 is 15 residues long. Germline assignment: CDR1 MNHEY and CDR2 SVGAGI. The V end was cut by 0 bases, the J end by 4 bases, with 12 bases between.

This sequence joins TRBV6-5 and TRBJ1-1; no definite D call. The TCR comes from a woman aged 45-60 years with COVID-19, enrolled during active disease. The sequenced material came from peripheral blood. For the CDR3, the DNA is TGTGCCAGCAGTTACTCTTCTTTCGGTATCACTGAAGCTTTCTTT. Encoded protein: CASSYSSFGITEAFF.